Presented here are 9 T cell receptor beta chains from one specimen sequenced in a study of T-cell reconstitution after alpha-beta-depleted transplantation in children. The library targeted TCRbeta and was prepared with unique molecular identifiers. TCRdb fed the PCR reads into MiXCR, producing one record per CDR3 protein. The table includes 530,000 or so distinct CDR3 sequences, over 25% detected once. The specimen comprised PBMCs, sampled before TCRalphabeta/CD19-depleted stem cell transplant. Receptors were obtained from a boy under two years old with Wiskott-Aldrich syndrome, due to receive a stem cell transplant.

V gene TRBV2 combines with J gene TRBJ2-1; either TRBD1 or TRBD2 may supply D (5 bases each). V lost 6 bases, J lost 4 bases, and 28 bases lay in between. The CDR3 covers 19 residues. Germline assignment: CDR1 SNHLY and CDR2 FYNNEI. The CDR3 DNA follows: TGTGCCAGCAGCGCCAACATTGGCGGATCTTCGGGACCGTACAATGAGCAGTTCTTC. Translating it yields CASSANIGGSSGPYNEQFF.

This rearrangement joins TRBV15 to TRBJ2-7; D is ambiguous. The V and J ends lost 0 bases and 3 bases respectively, with 12 bases between them. The CDR3 length is 15 residues. Germline V gene sequence: CDR1 LNHNV, CDR2 YYDKDF (reference sequence). CDR3 nucleotides: TGTGCCACCAGCAGAGATCTTGGATGGAACTACGAGCAGTACTTC. Protein sequence: CATSRDLGWNYEQYF.

The rearrangement links TRBV12-3 or TRBV12-4 to TRBJ2-5; possibly TRBD2 for D (5 bases). The CDR3 has 13 residues. V lost 6 bases to trimming and J lost 5 bases, with 13 bases between them. The CDR3 region is CASRRAVGETQYF. The CDR3, as DNA: TGTGCCAGCAGGAGGGCCGTGGGGGAGACCCAGTACTTC.

The chain joins TRBV5-1 to TRBJ2-7, with D unclear. There are 14 residues in the CDR3. Germline-derived CDR1 and CDR2 are SGHRS and YFSETQ. Trimming removed 4 bases from V and 4 bases from J, with 15 bases in between. CDR3 residues: CASSRSLAEYEQYF. The CDR3 nucleotides read TGCGCCAGCAGCCGCAGTCTGGCTGAGTACGAGCAGTACTTC.

The gene calls are TRBV3-1 and TRBJ1-1; D remains ambiguous. The V and J ends lost 1 base and 1 base respectively, with 4 bases between them. The CDR3 consists of 13 residues. Looked up from germline, CDR1 is LGHDT and CDR2 is YNNKEL (reference sequence). The chain's CDR3 is CASSQAPNTEAFF. CDR3 coding DNA: TGTGCCAGCAGCCAAGCGCCGAACACTGAAGCTTTCTTT.

This chain joins TRBV7-2 and TRBJ1-3, with D possibly being TRBD1 (5 bases). Trimming left V 2 bases short and J 2 bases short, with 7 bases between. The length of the CDR3 is 14 residues. Germline assignment: CDR1 SGHTA and CDR2 FQGNSA. CDR3 protein: CASSLRGTGNTIYF. The CDR3 region has the DNA TGTGCCAGCAGCTTACGGGGGACTGGAAACACCATATATTTT.

This chain links TRBV20-1 with TRBJ2-5; tentative D call: TRBD2 (5 bases). Germline V lookup: CDR1 DFQATT, CDR2 SNEGSKA (reference sequence). Trimming took off 2 bases at V and 2 bases at J, with 12 bases between the two ends. The CDR3 loop spans 14 amino acids. CDR3 residues: CSARLSVEQETQYF. The CDR3 bases are TGCAGTGCTAGACTTAGCGTGGAACAAGAGACCCAGTACTTC.

The sample holds a few counts of this clonotype. The V and J genes are TRBV3-1 and TRBJ1-1; D remains unclear. CDR1 is LGHDT and CDR2 is YNNKEL in the germline V gene (reference sequence). The CDR3 totals 22 residues. The germline V and J ends were trimmed by 4 bases and 1 base, with 34 bases remaining between them. CDR3 in amino acids: CASSPRKRKTLLNPKQNTEAFF. In DNA form, the CDR3 reads TGTGCCAGCAGCCCCCGCAAAAGGAAGACATTACTGAACCCCAAGCAGAACACTGAAGCTTTCTTT.

This clonotype was counted between two and nine times. The rearrangement uses TRBV5-1 and TRBJ2-7; 7 nucleotides match TRBD1. The CDR3 has 14 residues. V trimming: 1 base; J trimming: 3 bases; junction bases outside the gene matches: 4. Germline V gene data show CDR1 as SGHRS and CDR2 as YFSETQ. CDR3 bases: TGCGCCAGCAGCTTGCTGGGGGACAGCTACGAGCAGTACTTC. It is translated as CASSLLGDSYEQYF. The complete variable domain, with remaining parts taken from reference TRBV5-1 and TRBJ2-7, reads KAGVTQTPRYLIKTRGQQVTLSCSPISGHRSVSWYQQTPGQGLQFLFEYFSETQRNKGNFPGRFSGRQFSNSRSEMNVSTLELGDSALYLCASSLLGDSYEQYFGPGTRLTVT.